Listed below are T cell receptor beta chains from one sample, sequenced in a study of blood T cell repertoires in COVID-19. Sequencing was performed with immunoSEQ multiplex PCR; in TCRdb, only in-frame clones are kept and a portion is missing. This table has roughly 57,000 clones, roughly 80% appearing once. Sequencing input: peripheral blood. These receptors were obtained from a woman in her seventies with acute or convalescent COVID-19. Both conserved end residues are part of each CDR3. The D gene is left open where the match is weak. Clone size is shown for a subset of rows, as once, few, many or a class of expanded clone.

v_gene,j_gene,len,abundance,d_gene,CDR3aa,CDR3nt
TRBV15,TRBJ2-2,16,few,TRBD1,CATSRDGTGNTGELFF,TGTGCCACCAGCAGAGATGGGACAGGGAACACCGGGGAGCTGTTTTTT
TRBV2,TRBJ2-5,15,many,TRBD2,CASSEVSGGRETQYF,TGTGCCAGCAGTGAAGTCAGCGGGGGGCGGGAGACCCAGTACTTC
TRBV7-2,TRBJ2-3,15,.,TRBD1,CASRQRQGPTDTQYF,TGTGCCAGCAGGCAGAGACAGGGCCCCACAGATACGCAGTATTTT
TRBV27,TRBJ1-5,13,.,TRBD1,CASSSRQGGPQHF,TGTGCCAGCAGCTCTCGACAGGGGGGGCCCCAGCATTTT
TRBV7-3,TRBJ2-5,14,.,.,CASSLTGGVETQYF,TGTGCCAGCAGCTTAACGGGCGGGGTGGAGACCCAGTACTTC
TRBV19,TRBJ2-2,15,.,TRBD1,CASSKLDRGTGELFF,TGTGCCAGTAGTAAACTGGACAGGGGCACCGGGGAGCTGTTTTTT
TRBV6-4,TRBJ2-1,14,once,.,CASSPRTGNNEQFF,TGTGCCAGCAGTCCTCGTACAGGGAATAATGAGCAGTTCTTC
TRBV19,TRBJ1-2,15,.,.,CASSSGGPTGYGYTF,TGTGCCAGTAGTTCGGGAGGGCCCACGGGCTATGGCTACACCTTC
TRBV4-2,TRBJ2-1,16,.,TRBD2,CASSQGLAGGYNEQFF,TGTGCCAGCAGCCAAGGCCTAGCGGGGGGTTACAATGAGCAGTTCTTC
TRBV4-2,TRBJ2-7,16,.,TRBD2,CASSQEGGLSSYEQYF,TGTGCCAGCAGCCAAGAGGGGGGACTATCTAGCTACGAGCAGTACTTC
TRBV29-1,TRBJ2-4,14,.,.,CSVGVGVMKNIQYF,TGCAGCGTTGGCGTAGGGGTTATGAAAAACATTCAGTACTTC